The 31 T cell receptor beta chains reported below all come from one sample, sequenced in a study of radiation and T cells in renal cell carcinoma (dated by TCRdb to 2019 to 2021). Explained via the paper, the time point label denotes: baseline pretreatment blood. Per the publication, the treatment or condition label means: 15 Gy SBRT to primary tumor, nephrectomy 4 weeks later. The library came from the immunoSEQ multiplex PCR assay. Entries here come from immuneACCESS through TCRdb and include only in-frame sequences with V and J called. Some clones fail to appear in such tables; in the studies checked, an unresolved V gene covers under half of the shortfall, and the cause of the remainder is unknown. This sample has 100,000 to 150,000 clones in its table, and approximately 80% of those were observed once. The ten biggest clones cover under 4% of the sample. Sequencing used blood, obtained from a patient whose treatment included radiotherapy and nephrectomy. The receptors shown here come from a woman in her sixties with renal cell carcinoma.

This clone showed up just a few times. The chain couples TRBV9 to TRBJ1-1; 9 nucleotides agree with TRBD1. The CDR3 is 16 amino acids. CDR1 is SGDLS and CDR2 is YYNGEE in the germline V gene. Losses at the gene ends were 5 bases for V and 4 bases for J; bases not matched to a gene: 12. The CDR3 region has the DNA TGTGCCAGCAGTGGAAGCTTAGGGACAGGGACCACTGAAGCTTTCTTT. Protein: CASSGSLGTGTTEAFF.

This chain links TRBV28 with TRBJ2-5, with TRBD1 matching 7 bases. The junction had 5 bases not matched to a gene; V was cut back by 5 bases and J by 5 bases. This CDR3 region has 13 residues. The germline gives CDR1 MDHEN, CDR2 SYDVKM. The CDR3 sequence: CASSLGTVETQYF. In DNA, the CDR3 is TGTGCCAGCAGTCTTGGGACAGTGGAGACCCAGTACTTC.

The chain links TRBV5-1 to TRBJ2-5, with TRBD1 matching 7 bases. The CDR3 extends over 14 amino acids. V lost 2 bases to trimming and J lost 0 bases; unmatched junction nucleotides: 1. Germline CDR1 is SGHRS and CDR2 is YFSETQ. The CDR3 sequence is CASSLGTDQETQYF. The CDR3 region has the DNA TGCGCCAGCAGCTTAGGGACAGACCAAGAGACCCAGTACTTC. Complete variable domain (other parts from reference TRBV5-1 and TRBJ2-5): KAGVTQTPRYLIKTRGQQVTLSCSPISGHRSVSWYQQTPGQGLQFLFEYFSETQRNKGNFPGRFSGRQFSNSRSEMNVSTLELGDSALYLCASSLGTDQETQYFGPGTRLLVL.

This clone was seen a few times. The chain combines TRBV5-1 with TRBJ2-3, with D unresolved. The CDR3 length is 11 residues. CDR1 and CDR2 from the germline V gene are SGHRS and YFSETQ. V dropped 5 bases and J dropped 0 bases, with 1 base sitting between them. The CDR3 loop is CASRSTDTQYF. DNA for the CDR3: TGCGCCAGCAGAAGCACAGATACGCAGTATTTT. The variable domain in full, completed from reference TRBV5-1 and TRBJ2-3, reads KAGVTQTPRYLIKTRGQQVTLSCSPISGHRSVSWYQQTPGQGLQFLFEYFSETQRNKGNFPGRFSGRQFSNSRSEMNVSTLELGDSALYLCASRSTDTQYFGPGTRLTVL.

This clone came up a few times. This chain links TRBV28 with TRBJ2-7; 7 nucleotides align to TRBD2. V gave up 3 bases and J gave up 0 bases; unmatched junction bases: 11. Germline assignment: CDR1 MDHEN and CDR2 SYDVKM. The CDR3 sequence is 17 residues long. CDR3 DNA: TGTGCCAGCAGTTTCCCCTCCAGCGGGAAGAGCTCCTACGAGCAGTACTTC. As protein: CASSFPSSGKSSYEQYF.

The chain joins TRBV29-1 to TRBJ2-7, with 8 bases fitting TRBD2. The CDR3 is 15 amino acids. CDR1 and CDR2 from the germline V gene are SQVTM and ANQGSEA. The junction had 13 bases not matched to a gene; V was cut back by 6 bases and J by 3 bases. Here the CDR3 DNA reads TGCAGCGTCTACCATGGCACTAGCGGTAACTACGAGCAGTACTTC. Protein product: CSVYHGTSGNYEQYF.

V is TRBV7-3 and J is TRBJ2-5; 11 bases are a match to TRBD2. V lost 2 bases, J lost 6 bases, and 11 bases stayed unmatched. The CDR3 extends over 17 amino acids. CDR1 and CDR2 (germline): SGHTA, FQGTGA. The CDR3 protein is CASSLWVSGGAGKTQYF. CDR3 nucleotide sequence: TGTGCCAGCAGCTTATGGGTTAGCGGGGGGGCCGGAAAGACCCAGTACTTC.

On this clone: This may be a read error, as it is one base from a much larger clone. V is TRBV19 and J is TRBJ2-3; 9 positions agree with TRBD2. CDR1 is LNHDA and CDR2 is SQIVND in the germline V gene (reference sequence). The CDR3 contains 16 residues. V shed 4 bases and J 5 bases; nucleotides not matched to a gene: 10. CDR3 sequence (DNA): TGTGCCAGTAGTAGGGGGGGCGGGGGGGCCGAAGATACGCAGTATTTT. The encoded protein is CASSRGGGGAEDTQYF.

The V gene is TRBV14, the J gene TRBJ1-1, with D possibly TRBD1 on 6 matching bases. The germline V and J ends were trimmed by 2 bases and 10 bases, with 20 bases remaining between them. CDR1 is SGHDN and CDR2 is FVKESK in the germline V gene. CDR3 length: 15 amino acids. The CDR3 here is CASSQTGAQSRRAFF. The DNA for the CDR3 is TGTGCCAGCAGCCAAACGGGGGCGCAGAGTCGGAGAGCTTTCTTT.

CDR3 sequence: CASSLDRGGSPLHF. DNA for the CDR3: TGTGCCAGCAGCTTGGACAGAGGGGGTTCACCCCTCCACTTT. The J gene is TRBJ1-6, the V gene TRBV14; the D gene is possibly TRBD1 (6 bases). The V end lost 5 bases, the J end lost 9 bases, and 14 bases lay between the germline ends. Per the germline V gene, CDR1 is SGHDN and CDR2 is FVKESK. This CDR3 is built from 14 residues.

The chain joins TRBV30 to TRBJ1-2, with a weak D call TRBD1 (5 bases). Trimming took off 1 base at V and 4 bases at J, with 10 bases between the two ends. CDR1 GTSNPN and CDR2 SVGIG come from the germline V gene (reference sequence). The CDR3 has 13 amino acids. The CDR3 sequence is CAWSGQRGYGYTF. The CDR3 bases are TGTGCCTGGAGTGGACAGAGAGGCTATGGCTACACCTTC.

V and J are TRBV28 and TRBJ1-3; 7 nucleotides align to TRBD1. Germline V gives CDR1 MDHEN, CDR2 SYDVKM. Unmatched junction bases numbered 15, after V lost 3 bases and J lost 4 bases. The CDR3 runs to 18 residues. The CDR3: CASSLSGLDRASGNTIYF. CDR3 nucleotides: TGTGCCAGCAGTTTGTCTGGACTCGACAGGGCTTCCGGAAACACCATATATTTT.

The chain links TRBV28 to TRBJ2-4; possible D gene TRBD1, 5 bases. Between the trimmed V and J ends, which lost 6 bases and 4 bases, there was a span of 19 bases. The germline CDR1 and CDR2 sequences are MDHEN and SYDVKM. This CDR3 has 16 residues. Here the CDR3 reads CASSLDWGGAKNIQYF. The CDR3 nucleotides are TGTGCCAGCAGCCTAGACTGGGGCGGCGCGAAAAACATTCAGTACTTC.

The V and J genes are TRBV5-6 and TRBJ2-2; TRBD1 is a possible D gene (5 bases). V dropped 0 bases and J dropped 0 bases, with 6 bases sitting between them. CDR1 SGHDT and CDR2 YYEEEE come from the germline V gene. The CDR3 spans 15 residues. CDR3 sequence (DNA): TGTGCCAGCAGCTTGGTAGGGGCGAACACCGGGGAGCTGTTTTTT. This sequence encodes CASSLVGANTGELFF.

The rearrangement uses TRBV15 and TRBJ2-3, with D possibly being TRBD2 (5 bases). Trimming left V 0 bases short and J 0 bases short, with 10 bases between. Germline values: CDR1 LNHNV, CDR2 YYDKDF (reference sequence). The CDR3 covers 16 residues. This CDR3 reads CATSRDTGTSTDTQYF. CDR3 sequence (DNA): TGTGCCACCAGCAGAGATACGGGAACGAGCACAGATACGCAGTATTTT.

This clone occurred once. The rearrangement links TRBV4-2 to TRBJ2-7, with TRBD2 identical over 16 bases. The germline CDR1 and CDR2 sequences are LGHNA and YNFKEQ. This CDR3 is 17 amino acids long. The V segment lost 1 base and the J segment 6 bases; nucleotides outside the gene matches: 6. The DNA for the CDR3 is TGTGCCAGCAGCCAAGGGGGACTAGCGGGAGGGCCCCTCGAGCAGTACTTC. As protein: CASSQGGLAGGPLEQYF.

As to this clone: This CDR3 is also generated by other DNA sequences in the sample. The rearrangement uses TRBV27 and TRBJ2-7; D uncertain. CDR3 length: 11 residues. CDR1 and CDR2 from the germline V gene are MNHEY and SMNVEV (reference sequence). The V and J ends lost 6 bases and 4 bases respectively, with 7 bases between them. The CDR3 region has the DNA TGTGCCAGCAGCCAAGGTTACGAGCAGTACTTC. This translates into CASSQGYEQYF.

A remark on this clone: This CDR3 is also generated by other DNA sequences in the sample. The chain recombines TRBV9 with TRBJ1-4; D unclear. The CDR3 runs to 15 residues. V lost 0 bases, J lost 0 bases, and 6 bases lay in between. Germline CDR1 is SGDLS and CDR2 is YYNGEE. Here the CDR3 DNA reads TGTGCCAGCAGCGTAGGAAAGTCAACTAATGAAAAACTGTTTTTT. This sequence encodes CASSVGKSTNEKLFF.

V and J are TRBV10-1 and TRBJ1-1; 9 positions match TRBD1. CDR1 and CDR2 from the germline V gene are WNHNN and SYGVQD (reference sequence). The trim removed 4 bases at V and 6 bases at J, leaving 9 bases unmatched. This CDR3 region has 15 residues. CDR3 protein: CASSAGTGRFAEAFF. The CDR3 DNA follows: TGCGCCAGCAGTGCGGGGACAGGGCGGTTCGCTGAAGCTTTCTTT.

This clone has just one count. The genes are TRBV10-3 and TRBJ2-1, with 9 bases identical to TRBD2. Germline lookup yields CDR1 ENHRY and CDR2 SYGVKD. This CDR3 has 15 residues. J gave up 9 bases and V 1 base, and 7 bases lay outside the gene matches. CDR3 in DNA: TGTGCCATCAGTGAGTTAGCGGGAGCGTTGAGTGAGCAGTTCTTC. As protein: CAISELAGALSEQFF.

The CDR3 DNA follows: TGTGCCAGCAGTTTACCGGGAGTCGGGTCAGATACGCAGTATTTT. Protein sequence: CASSLPGVGSDTQYF. The rearrangement joins TRBV28 to TRBJ2-3, with D possibly being TRBD2 (6 bases). The V end lost 2 bases, the J end lost 4 bases, and 13 bases lay between the germline ends. Germline loops: CDR1 MDHEN, CDR2 SYDVKM. The CDR3 loop spans 15 amino acids.

The chain employs TRBV9 and TRBJ1-2; TRBD1 aligns across 10 bases. The CDR3 contains 15 residues. Losses at the gene ends were 3 bases for V and 2 bases for J; bases not matched to a gene: 4. CDR1 is SGDLS and CDR2 is YYNGEE in the germline V gene. The chain's CDR3 is CASSAGQGVNYGYTF. The CDR3 region has the DNA TGTGCCAGCAGCGCTGGACAGGGGGTGAACTATGGCTACACCTTC.

The V call is TRBV7-9, the J call TRBJ1-4; the D is unclear. Germline V lookup: CDR1 SEHNR, CDR2 FQNEAQ (reference sequence). Trimming shortened V by 0 bases and J by 4 bases, and 9 bases separated the two germline ends. This CDR3 comprises 15 residues. The CDR3 region is CASSLASGGNEKLFF. CDR3 in DNA: TGTGCCAGCAGCTTAGCCAGCGGAGGTAATGAAAAACTGTTTTTT.

V usage is TRBV27 and J usage is TRBJ2-5; the D gene is possibly TRBD2 (6 bases). This CDR3 is 13 amino acids long. CDR1 and CDR2 from the germline V gene are MNHEY and SMNVEV (reference sequence). With 7 bases removed from V and 6 bases from J, the gap between germline ends came to 15 bases. The CDR3 spells CASTPGGMQTQYF. In nucleotides, the CDR3 is TGTGCCAGCACCCCTGGGGGGATGCAGACCCAGTACTTC.

The chain links TRBV19 to TRBJ2-1; no firm D call. The CDR3 contains 16 residues. The V and J ends lost 0 bases and 1 base respectively, with 10 bases between them. Germline V gene sequence: CDR1 LNHDA, CDR2 SQIVND (reference sequence). The CDR3 sequence is CASSIDHSESYNEQFF. The CDR3, as DNA: TGTGCCAGTAGTATAGATCACAGCGAGTCCTACAATGAGCAGTTCTTC.

This clone was picked up one time. The chain joins TRBV30 to TRBJ2-2, with TRBD1 identical over 10 bases. With 2 bases clipped from V and 5 bases from J, the junction kept 8 bases outside the gene matches. This CDR3 region has 16 residues. Germline-derived CDR1 and CDR2 are GTSNPN and SVGIG (reference sequence). CDR3 loop: CAWSSTGTGVTGELFF. CDR3 DNA sequence: TGTGCCTGGAGTTCAACCGGGACAGGGGTAACCGGGGAGCTGTTTTTT.

For this clone: In the same sample, other DNA sequences code for this CDR3. This chain connects TRBV9 to TRBJ2-3; 11 nucleotides align to TRBD2. With V trimmed by 0 bases and J by 1 base, 1 base remained unmatched. Germline V lookup: CDR1 SGDLS, CDR2 YYNGEE. The CDR3 covers 16 residues. As DNA, the CDR3 is TGTGCCAGCAGCGTAGAACTAGCGGGAGGCACAGATACGCAGTATTTT. Translated: CASSVELAGGTDTQYF.

This clone was detected a few times. The chain couples TRBV2 to TRBJ1-5; D is undetermined. V lost 4 bases, J lost 0 bases, and 7 bases lay in between. Germline lookup yields CDR1 SNHLY and CDR2 FYNNEI. CDR3 length: 14 residues. The CDR3 coding sequence is TGTGCCAGCAGTGTACAGTTTAGCAATCAGCCCCAGCATTTT. Translation: CASSVQFSNQPQHF.

The DNA of the CDR3 is TGTGCCAGCAGTTCCGCGACAGGGGTTGGCTACACCTTC. Protein: CASSSATGVGYTF. This chain links TRBV6-5 with TRBJ1-2, with 8 positions matching TRBD1. The length of the CDR3 is 13 residues. Germline values: CDR1 MNHEY, CDR2 SVGAGI. Trimming at V came to 4 bases and at J to 7 bases, leaving 5 bases not matched to a gene.

The chain uses TRBV7-9 and TRBJ1-1, with D possibly matching TRBD1 (5 bases). The germline V gene has CDR1 SEHNR and CDR2 FQNEAQ (reference sequence). This CDR3 is 14 amino acids long. The V end lost 7 bases, the J end lost 6 bases, and 18 bases lay between the germline ends. CDR3 amino acids: CASTPTFGGSEAFF. The DNA for the CDR3 is TGTGCCAGCACCCCTACCTTCGGGGGATCTGAAGCTTTCTTT.

This sequence joins TRBV11-2 and TRBJ1-3; D is perhaps TRBD1 (5 bases). The CDR3 spans 14 residues. The germline CDR1 and CDR2 sequences are SGHAT and FQNNGV. Trimming took off 3 bases at V and 4 bases at J, with 10 bases between the two ends. The CDR3 nucleotides read TGTGCCAGCAGCTTCTTACGACAGGGAAACACCATATATTTT. Amino acid sequence: CASSFLRQGNTIYF.